A single sample is the source of the 3 T cell receptor beta chains below, sequenced in a study of shared clonotypes between healthy human individuals. Sequencing used immunoSEQ multiplex PCR; TCRdb keeps in-frame clones, though not all of them. The sample shows 2 million to 2.5 million clones, approximately 95% of them seen only once. The sequencing sample was made of naive CD4+ T cells sorted from blood. Subset defined: CD45RA+ positively selected. These receptors all stem from a man aged 18 to 29 in good health.

The J gene is TRBJ2-7, the V gene TRBV5-1, with TRBD1 identical over 9 bases. From germline, CDR1 is SGHRS and CDR2 YFSETQ. The CDR3 is made up of 14 amino acids. V was clipped by 4 bases and J by 3 bases; unmatched bases: 5. The CDR3 DNA follows: TGCGCCAGCAGCCACCGGGACAGGGACTACGAGCAGTACTTC. Protein sequence: CASSHRDRDYEQYF.

The chain recombines TRBV10-3 with TRBJ1-1; the D is unclear. Trimming pared 4 bases from V and 2 bases from J, leaving 5 bases between. CDR3 size: 12 residues. Germline CDR1 reads ENHRY; CDR2 reads SYGVKD. The CDR3 loop reads CAISGTNTEAFF. CDR3 DNA sequence: TGTGCCATCAGTGGTACTAACACTGAAGCTTTCTTT.

V gene TRBV5-4 combines with J gene TRBJ2-5; 7 bases line up with TRBD1. In germline, CDR1 is SGHNT, CDR2 YYREEE (reference sequence). V lost 3 bases to trimming and J lost 2 bases; unmatched junction nucleotides: 7. There are 15 residues in the CDR3. CDR3 in amino acids: CASSSVGQVQETQYF. The CDR3 DNA reads as TGTGCCAGCAGCTCGGTAGGACAGGTACAAGAGACCCAGTACTTC.